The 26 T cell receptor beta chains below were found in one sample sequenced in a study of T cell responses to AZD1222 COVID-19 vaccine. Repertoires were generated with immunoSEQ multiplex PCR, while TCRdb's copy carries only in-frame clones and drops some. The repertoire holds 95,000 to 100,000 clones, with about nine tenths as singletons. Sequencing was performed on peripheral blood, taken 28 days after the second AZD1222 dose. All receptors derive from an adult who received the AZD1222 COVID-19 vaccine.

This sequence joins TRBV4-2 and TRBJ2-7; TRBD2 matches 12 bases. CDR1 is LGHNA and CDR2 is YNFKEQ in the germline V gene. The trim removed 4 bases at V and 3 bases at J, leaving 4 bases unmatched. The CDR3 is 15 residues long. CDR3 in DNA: TGTGCCAGCAGCCCGGGACTAGCGGGCAACTACGAGCAGTACTTC. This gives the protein CASSPGLAGNYEQYF.

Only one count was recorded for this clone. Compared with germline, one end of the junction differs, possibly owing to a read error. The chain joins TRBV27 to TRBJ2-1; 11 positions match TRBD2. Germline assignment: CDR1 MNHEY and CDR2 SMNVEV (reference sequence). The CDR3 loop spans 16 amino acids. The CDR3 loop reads CASRYTSGSGYSEQFF. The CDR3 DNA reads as TGTGCCAGCAGATACACTAGCGGGAGCGGTTACAGTGAGCAGTTCTTC.

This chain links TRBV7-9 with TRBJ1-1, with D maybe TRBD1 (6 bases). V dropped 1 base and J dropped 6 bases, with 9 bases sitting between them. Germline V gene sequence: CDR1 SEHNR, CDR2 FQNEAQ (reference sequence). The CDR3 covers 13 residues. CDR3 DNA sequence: TGTGCCAGCAGCTTAGAAGGGGGACCTGAAGCTTTCTTT. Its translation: CASSLEGGPEAFF.

The CDR3 spells CAWSVARTEAGYTF. The CDR3 nucleotides are TGTGCCTGGAGTGTAGCTCGGACAGAGGCCGGCTACACCTTC. This chain uses TRBV30 with TRBJ1-2; a weak D match, TRBD1 (6 bases). This CDR3 region has 14 residues. Trimming stripped 0 bases from V and 8 bases from J, with 16 bases between. Germline V gene sequence: CDR1 GTSNPN, CDR2 SVGIG (reference sequence).

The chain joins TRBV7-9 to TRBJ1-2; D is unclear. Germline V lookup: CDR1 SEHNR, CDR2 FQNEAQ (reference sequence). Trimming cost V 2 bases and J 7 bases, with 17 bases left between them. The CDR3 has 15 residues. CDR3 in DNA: TGTGCCAGCAGCTTAAGCTTTTCGGGGAGGACTGGCTACACCTTC. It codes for CASSLSFSGRTGYTF.

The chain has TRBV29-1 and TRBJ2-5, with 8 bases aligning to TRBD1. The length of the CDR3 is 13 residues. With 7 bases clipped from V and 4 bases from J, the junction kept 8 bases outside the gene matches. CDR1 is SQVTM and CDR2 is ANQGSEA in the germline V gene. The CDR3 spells CSADRGRGETQYF. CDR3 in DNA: TGCAGCGCCGACAGGGGTCGGGGAGAGACCCAGTACTTC.

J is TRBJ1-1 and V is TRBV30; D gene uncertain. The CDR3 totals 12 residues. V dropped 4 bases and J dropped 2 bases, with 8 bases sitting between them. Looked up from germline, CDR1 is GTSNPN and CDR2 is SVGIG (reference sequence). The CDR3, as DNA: TGTGCCTGGAATGAGATAAACACTGAAGCTTTCTTT. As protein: CAWNEINTEAFF.

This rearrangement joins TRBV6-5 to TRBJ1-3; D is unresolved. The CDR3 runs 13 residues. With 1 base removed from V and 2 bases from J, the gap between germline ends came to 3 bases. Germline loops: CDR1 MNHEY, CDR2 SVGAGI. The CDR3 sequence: CASSYYPGNTIYF. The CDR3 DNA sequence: TGTGCCAGCAGTTACTATCCTGGAAACACCATATATTTT.

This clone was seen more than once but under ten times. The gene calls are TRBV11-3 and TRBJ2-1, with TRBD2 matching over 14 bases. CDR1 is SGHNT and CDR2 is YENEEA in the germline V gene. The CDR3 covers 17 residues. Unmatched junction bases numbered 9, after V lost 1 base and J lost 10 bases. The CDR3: CASSLGTGTSGSREQFF. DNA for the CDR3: TGTGCCAGCAGCTTAGGCACCGGGACTAGCGGGAGTCGCGAGCAGTTCTTC.

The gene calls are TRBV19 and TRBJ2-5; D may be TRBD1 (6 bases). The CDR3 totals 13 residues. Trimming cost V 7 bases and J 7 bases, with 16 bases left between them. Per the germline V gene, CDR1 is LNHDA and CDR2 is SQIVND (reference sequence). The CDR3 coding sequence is TGTGCCAGTAAAGTACAGGGTGGAGGGACCCAGTACTTC. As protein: CASKVQGGGTQYF.

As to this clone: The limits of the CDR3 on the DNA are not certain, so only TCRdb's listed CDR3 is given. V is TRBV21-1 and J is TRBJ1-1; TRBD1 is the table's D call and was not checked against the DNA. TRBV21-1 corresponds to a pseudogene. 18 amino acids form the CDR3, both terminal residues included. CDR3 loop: CASSKAFGTGSPDTEAFF.

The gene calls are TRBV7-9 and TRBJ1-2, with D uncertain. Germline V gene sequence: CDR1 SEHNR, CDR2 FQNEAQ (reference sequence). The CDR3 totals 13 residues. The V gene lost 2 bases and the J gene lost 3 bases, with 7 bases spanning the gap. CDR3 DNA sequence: TGTGCCAGCAGCTTAATTGCCTACTATGGCTACACCTTC. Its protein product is CASSLIAYYGYTF.

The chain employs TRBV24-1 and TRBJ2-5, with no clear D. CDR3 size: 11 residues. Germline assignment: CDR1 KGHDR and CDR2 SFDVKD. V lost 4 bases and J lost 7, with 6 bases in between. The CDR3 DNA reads TGTGCCACCAGTGACTATGTGACCCAGTACTTC. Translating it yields CATSDYVTQYF.

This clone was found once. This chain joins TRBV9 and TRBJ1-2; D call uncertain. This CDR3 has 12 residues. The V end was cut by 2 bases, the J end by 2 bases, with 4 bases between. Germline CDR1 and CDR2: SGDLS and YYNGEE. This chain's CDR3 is CASSVQNYGYTF. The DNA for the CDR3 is TGTGCCAGCAGCGTGCAGAACTATGGCTACACCTTC.

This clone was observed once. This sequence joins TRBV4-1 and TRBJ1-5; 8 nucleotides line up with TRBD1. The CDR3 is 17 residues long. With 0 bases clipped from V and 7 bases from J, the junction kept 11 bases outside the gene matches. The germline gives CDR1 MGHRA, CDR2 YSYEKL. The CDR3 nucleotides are TGCGCCAGCAGCCAAGATCCGTCTGCAGGGGGCGTACAGCCCCAGCATTTT. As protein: CASSQDPSAGGVQPQHF.

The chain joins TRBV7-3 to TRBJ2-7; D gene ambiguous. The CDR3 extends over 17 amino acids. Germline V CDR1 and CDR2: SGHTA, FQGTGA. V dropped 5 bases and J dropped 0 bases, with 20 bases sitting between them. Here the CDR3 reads CASSPIAADLYSYEQYF. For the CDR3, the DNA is TGTGCCAGCAGCCCCATAGCAGCCGATCTATACTCCTACGAGCAGTACTTC.

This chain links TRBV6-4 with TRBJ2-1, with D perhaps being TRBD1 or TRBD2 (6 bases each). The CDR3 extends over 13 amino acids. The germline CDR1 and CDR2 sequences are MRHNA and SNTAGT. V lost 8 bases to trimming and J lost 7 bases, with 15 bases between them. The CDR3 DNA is TGTGCCAGCGGGGGGCCGGGCCAAAATGAGCAGTTCTTC. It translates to CASGGPGQNEQFF.

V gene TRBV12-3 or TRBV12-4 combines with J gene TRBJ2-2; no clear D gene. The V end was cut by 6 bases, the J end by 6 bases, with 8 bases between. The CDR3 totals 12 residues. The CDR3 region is CASSTQAGELFF. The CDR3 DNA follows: TGTGCCAGCAGCACCCAGGCCGGGGAGCTGTTTTTT.

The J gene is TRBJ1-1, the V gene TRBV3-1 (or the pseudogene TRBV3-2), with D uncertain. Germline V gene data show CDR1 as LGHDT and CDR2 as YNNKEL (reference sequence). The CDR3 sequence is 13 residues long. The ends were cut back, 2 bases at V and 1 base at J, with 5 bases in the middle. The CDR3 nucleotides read TGTGCCAGCAGCCAAACATGGAACACTGAAGCTTTCTTT. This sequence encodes CASSQTWNTEAFF.

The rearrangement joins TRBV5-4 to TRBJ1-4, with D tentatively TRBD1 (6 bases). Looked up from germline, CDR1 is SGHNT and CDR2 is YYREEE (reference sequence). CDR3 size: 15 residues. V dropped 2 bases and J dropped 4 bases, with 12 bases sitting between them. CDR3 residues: CASSFMDSLNEKLFF. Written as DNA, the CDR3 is TGTGCCAGCAGCTTTATGGACAGCCTTAATGAAAAACTGTTTTTT. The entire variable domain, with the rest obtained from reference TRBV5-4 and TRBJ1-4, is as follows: ETGVTQSPTHLIKTRGQQVTLRCSSQSGHNTVSWYQQALGQGPQFIFQYYREEENGRGNFPPRFSGLQFPNYSSELNVNALELDDSALYLCASSFMDSLNEKLFFGSGTQLSVL.

The CDR3 reads CASSSGTSNPDTQYF. The CDR3 region has the DNA TGTGCCAGCAGCTCCGGGACTAGCAACCCAGATACGCAGTATTTT. The J gene is TRBJ2-3, the V gene TRBV11-2; TRBD2 matches at 9 bases. The CDR3 has 15 amino acids. CDR1 and CDR2 from the germline V gene are SGHAT and FQNNGV. The V gene end was trimmed by 4 bases and the J gene end by 4 bases; junction bases not matched to a gene: 6. Variable domain in full (rest from reference TRBV11-2 and TRBJ2-3): EAGVAQSPRYKIIEKRQSVAFWCNPISGHATLYWYQQILGQGPKLLIQFQNNGVVDDSQLPKDRFSAERLKGVDSTLKIQPAKLEDSAVYLCASSSGTSNPDTQYFGPGTRLTVL.

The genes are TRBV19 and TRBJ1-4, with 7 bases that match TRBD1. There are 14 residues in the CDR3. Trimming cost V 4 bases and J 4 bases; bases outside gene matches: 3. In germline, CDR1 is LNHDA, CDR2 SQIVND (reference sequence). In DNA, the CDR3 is TGTGCCAGTAGTACCCAGGGGGGTAATGAAAAACTGTTTTTT. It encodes CASSTQGGNEKLFF.

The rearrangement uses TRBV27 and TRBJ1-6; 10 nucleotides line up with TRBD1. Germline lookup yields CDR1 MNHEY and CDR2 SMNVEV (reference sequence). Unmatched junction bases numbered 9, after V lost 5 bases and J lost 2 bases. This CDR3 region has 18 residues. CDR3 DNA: TGTGCCAGCAGTAACCCCGGGACAGGGGCCCCCTATAATTCACCCCTCCACTTT. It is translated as CASSNPGTGAPYNSPLHF.

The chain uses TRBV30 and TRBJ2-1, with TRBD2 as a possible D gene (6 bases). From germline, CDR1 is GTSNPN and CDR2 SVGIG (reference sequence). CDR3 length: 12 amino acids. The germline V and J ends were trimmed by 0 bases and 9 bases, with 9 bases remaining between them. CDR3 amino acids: CAWSVRRGEQFF. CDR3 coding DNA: TGTGCCTGGAGTGTCCGGAGGGGTGAGCAGTTCTTC.

For the CDR3, the DNA is TGTGCCAGCAGCTTTTACAATGAGCAGTTCTTC. Translating it yields CASSFYNEQFF. The chain couples TRBV5-5 to TRBJ2-1, with D unresolved. V was cut by 2 bases and J by 4 bases, with 1 base left in between. Germline lookup yields CDR1 SGHKS and CDR2 YYEKEE (reference sequence). This CDR3 spans 11 amino acids. Looking up the rest from reference TRBV5-5 and TRBJ2-1 gives the full variable domain: DAGVTQSPTHLIKTRGQQVTLRCSPISGHKSVSWYQQVLGQGPQFIFQYYEKEERGRGNFPDRFSARQFPNYSSELNVNALLLGDSALYLCASSFYNEQFFGPGTRLTVL.

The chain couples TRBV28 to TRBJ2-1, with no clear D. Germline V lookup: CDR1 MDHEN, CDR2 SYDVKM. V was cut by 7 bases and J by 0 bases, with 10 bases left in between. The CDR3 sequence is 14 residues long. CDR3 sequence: CASKRTDSYNEQFF. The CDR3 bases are TGTGCCAGCAAAAGGACGGACTCCTACAATGAGCAGTTCTTC.